The T cell receptor beta chain under discussion was sequenced for a study of T cell responses to AZD1222 COVID-19 vaccine. The length of the CDR3 is 14 residues. V was shortened by 6 bases and J by 0 bases, with 11 bases between the two germline ends. Germline CDR1 is KGHSH and CDR2 is LQKENI. Produced via immunoSEQ multiplex PCR; TCRdb's table is partial and in-frame only. The table records under 130,000 clones, roughly 90% of them present only once. The clonotype comes from an adult in good health. The sequenced sample was peripheral blood, obtained on day 0 of AZD1222 vaccination. The chain recombines TRBV18 with TRBJ1-1; D ambiguous. The CDR3 nucleotides read TGTGCCAGCTCTCTAACGACGGTGAACACTGAAGCTTTCTTT. This translates into CASSLTTVNTEAFF.